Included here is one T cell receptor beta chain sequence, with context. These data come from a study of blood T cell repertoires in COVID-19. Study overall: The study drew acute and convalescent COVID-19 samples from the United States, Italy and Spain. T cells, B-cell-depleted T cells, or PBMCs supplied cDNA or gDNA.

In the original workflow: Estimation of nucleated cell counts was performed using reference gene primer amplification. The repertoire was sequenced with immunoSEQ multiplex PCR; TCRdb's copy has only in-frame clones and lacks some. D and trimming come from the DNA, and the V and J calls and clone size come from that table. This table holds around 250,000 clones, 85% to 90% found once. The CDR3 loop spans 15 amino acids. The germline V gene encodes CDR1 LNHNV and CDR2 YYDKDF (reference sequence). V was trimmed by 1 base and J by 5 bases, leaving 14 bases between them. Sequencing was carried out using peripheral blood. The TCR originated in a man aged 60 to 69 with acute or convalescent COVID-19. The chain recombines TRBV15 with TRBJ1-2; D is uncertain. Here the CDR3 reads CATSRVAESNYGYTF. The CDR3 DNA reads TGTGCCACCAGCAGAGTGGCAGAATCGAATTATGGCTACACCTTC.